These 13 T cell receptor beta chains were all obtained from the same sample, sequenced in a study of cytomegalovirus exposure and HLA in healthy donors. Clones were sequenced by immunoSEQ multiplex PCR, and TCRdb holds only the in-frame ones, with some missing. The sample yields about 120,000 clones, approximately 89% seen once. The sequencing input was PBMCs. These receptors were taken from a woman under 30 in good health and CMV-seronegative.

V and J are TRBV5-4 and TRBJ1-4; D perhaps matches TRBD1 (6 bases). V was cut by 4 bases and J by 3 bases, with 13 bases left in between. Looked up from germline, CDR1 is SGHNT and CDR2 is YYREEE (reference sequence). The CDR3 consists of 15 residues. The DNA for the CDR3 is TGTGCCAGCAGCCCCACAGGGTTGGCTAATGAAAAACTGTTTTTT. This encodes CASSPTGLANEKLFF.

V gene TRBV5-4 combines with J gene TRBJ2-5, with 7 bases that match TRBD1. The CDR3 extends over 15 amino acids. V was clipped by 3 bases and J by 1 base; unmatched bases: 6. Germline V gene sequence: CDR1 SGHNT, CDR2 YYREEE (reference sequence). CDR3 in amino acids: CASSSVGTAQETQYF. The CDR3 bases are TGTGCCAGCAGCTCTGTCGGGACAGCCCAAGAGACCCAGTACTTC.

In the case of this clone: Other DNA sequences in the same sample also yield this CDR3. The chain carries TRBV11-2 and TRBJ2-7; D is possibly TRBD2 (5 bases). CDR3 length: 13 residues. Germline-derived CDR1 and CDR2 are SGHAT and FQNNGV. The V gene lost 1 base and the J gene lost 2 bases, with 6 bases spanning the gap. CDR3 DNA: TGTGCCAGCAGCTTAGCGGGAACCTACGAGCAGTACTTC. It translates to CASSLAGTYEQYF.

For the CDR3, the DNA is TGTGCCAGCAGCAAGGAGGGTCGGGTCGGAGACTATGGCTACACCTTC. The encoded protein is CASSKEGRVGDYGYTF. The V and J genes are TRBV7-2 and TRBJ1-2; D is uncertain. CDR1 is SGHTA and CDR2 is FQGNSA in the germline V gene. This CDR3 is 16 amino acids long. Trimming stripped 5 bases from V and 3 bases from J, with 19 bases between.

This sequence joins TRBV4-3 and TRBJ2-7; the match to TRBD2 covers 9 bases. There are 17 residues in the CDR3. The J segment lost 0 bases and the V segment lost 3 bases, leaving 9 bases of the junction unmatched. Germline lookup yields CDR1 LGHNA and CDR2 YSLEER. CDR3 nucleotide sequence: TGCGCCAGCAGCCAGGGACTAGCTCGAACTTACTCCTACGAGCAGTACTTC. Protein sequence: CASSQGLARTYSYEQYF.

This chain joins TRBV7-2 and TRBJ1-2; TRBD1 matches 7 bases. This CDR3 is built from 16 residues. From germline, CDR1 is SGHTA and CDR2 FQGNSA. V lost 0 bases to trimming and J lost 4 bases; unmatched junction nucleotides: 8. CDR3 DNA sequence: TGTGCCAGCAGCTTAGCAGGGGTCAGGGGGGTCTATGGCTACACCTTC. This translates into CASSLAGVRGVYGYTF.

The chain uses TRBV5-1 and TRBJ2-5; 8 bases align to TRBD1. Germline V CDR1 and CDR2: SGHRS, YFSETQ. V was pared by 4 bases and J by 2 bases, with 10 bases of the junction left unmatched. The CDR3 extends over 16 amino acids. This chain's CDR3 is CASSMGGGQGQETQYF. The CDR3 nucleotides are TGCGCCAGCAGCATGGGGGGAGGACAGGGACAAGAGACCCAGTACTTC.

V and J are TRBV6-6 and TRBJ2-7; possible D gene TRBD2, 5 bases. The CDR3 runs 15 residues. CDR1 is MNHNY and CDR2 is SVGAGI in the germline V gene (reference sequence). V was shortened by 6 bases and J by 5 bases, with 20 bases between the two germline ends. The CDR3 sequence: CASRDWNPPRDEQYF. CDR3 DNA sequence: TGTGCCAGCAGGGACTGGAACCCCCCCCGGGACGAGCAGTACTTC.

CDR3 sequence (DNA): TGTGCCAGCAGACCCGAACAGGTCGGAAAACTGTTTTTT. Translating it yields CASRPEQVGKLFF. This chain links TRBV6-1 with TRBJ1-4, with D tentatively TRBD1 (5 bases). V was clipped by 6 bases and J by 10 bases, with 15 bases between them. Germline V gene data show CDR1 as MNHNS and CDR2 as SASEGT. The CDR3 has 13 amino acids.

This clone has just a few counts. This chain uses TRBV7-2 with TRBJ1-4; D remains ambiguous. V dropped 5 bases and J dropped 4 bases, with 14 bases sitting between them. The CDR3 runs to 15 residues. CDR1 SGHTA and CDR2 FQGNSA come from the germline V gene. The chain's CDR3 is CASSPTGGSNEKLFF. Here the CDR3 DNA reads TGTGCCAGCAGCCCGACGGGAGGGAGTAATGAAAAACTGTTTTTT. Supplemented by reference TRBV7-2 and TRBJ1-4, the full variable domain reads GAGVSQSPSNKVTEKGKDVELRCDPISGHTALYWYRQSLGQGLEFLIYFQGNSAPDKSGLPSDRFSAERTGGSVSTLTIQRTQQEDSAVYLCASSPTGGSNEKLFFGSGTQLSVL.

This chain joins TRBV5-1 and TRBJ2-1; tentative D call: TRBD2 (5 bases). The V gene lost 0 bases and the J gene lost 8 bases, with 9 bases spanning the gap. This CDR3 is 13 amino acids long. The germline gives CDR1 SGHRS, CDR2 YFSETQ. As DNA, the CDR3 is TGCGCCAGCAGCTTGGTAGCGAGGGATGAGCAGTTCTTC. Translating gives CASSLVARDEQFF.

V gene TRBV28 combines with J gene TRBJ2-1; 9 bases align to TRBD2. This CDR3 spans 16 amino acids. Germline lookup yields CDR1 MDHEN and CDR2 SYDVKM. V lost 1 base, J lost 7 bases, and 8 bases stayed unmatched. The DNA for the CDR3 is TGTGCCAGCAGTTTATCGGCTAGCGGGAAACTAAATGAGCAGTTCTTC. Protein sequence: CASSLSASGKLNEQFF.

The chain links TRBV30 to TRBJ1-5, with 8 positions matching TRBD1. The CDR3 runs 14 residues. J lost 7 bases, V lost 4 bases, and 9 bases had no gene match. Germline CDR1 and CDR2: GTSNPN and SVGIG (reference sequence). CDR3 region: CAWTAPGGRQPQHF. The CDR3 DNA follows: TGTGCCTGGACGGCTCCAGGGGGCCGGCAGCCCCAGCATTTT.